A selection of T cell receptor beta chains follows, all from one sample in a study of a mutant IDH1 vaccine in newly diagnosed glioma. These receptors are not linked to any known antigen. Data came from immunoSEQ multiplex PCR; TCRdb stores just in-frame clones and leaves some out. The sample has about 34,000 clones; about 83% are singletons. The specimen was PBMCs, collected from a glioma patient whose treatment included an IDH1 peptide vaccine. The receptors were sampled from a woman aged 25 to 39 with glioma. The CDR3 runs from the conserved cysteine through the conserved F or W. D genes are given only for firm matches.

D: -
V: TRBV29-1
J: TRBJ1-2
DNA: TGCAGCGTTGAAACTGGACGGGCTGGGGTGGGGGGCTACACCTTC
CDR3: CSVETGRAGVGGYTF

D: -
V: TRBV5-6
J: TRBJ1-4
DNA: TGTGCCAGCAGCTCTGGGACGGGAAAACTGTTTTTT
CDR3: CASSSGTGKLFF

D: -
V: TRBV6-5
J: TRBJ1-1
DNA: TGTGCCAGCAGTTGGGTCGGAGACCAGGGAGACACTGAAGCTTTCTTT
CDR3: CASSWVGDQGDTEAFF

D: TRBD2
V: TRBV7-9
J: TRBJ2-1
DNA: TGTGCCAGCAGCGCGTTAGCGGGGGGCTACAATGAGCAGTTCTTC
CDR3: CASSALAGGYNEQFF

D: -
V: TRBV12-5
J: TRBJ2-2
DNA: TGTGCTAGTGGTTTGGTCTCGGGTGGGGAGCTGTTTTTT
CDR3: CASGLVSGGELFF

D: TRBD1
V: TRBV5-1
J: TRBJ2-6
DNA: TGCGCCAGCAGGGGAACAGGGGTCGGCCTCTCTGGGGCCAACGTCCTGACTTTC
CDR3: CASRGTGVGLSGANVLTF

D: -
V: TRBV5-1
J: TRBJ1-2
DNA: TGCGCCAGCAGCACCACTCCCCGGGACCGCTATGGCTACACCTTC
CDR3: CASSTTPRDRYGYTF

D: -
V: TRBV7-9
J: TRBJ1-1
DNA: TGTGCCAGCAGCTTAGACAGGTCGGCCGAAGGAGCTTTCTTT
CDR3: CASSLDRSAEGAFF

D: -
V: TRBV9
J: TRBJ2-3
DNA: TGTGCCAGCGACAGGGAGGGTACAGATACGCAGTATTTT
CDR3: CASDREGTDTQYF

D: -
V: TRBV5-1
J: TRBJ1-2
DNA: TGCGCCAGCAGCTTGGGACCTTATGGCTACACCTTC
CDR3: CASSLGPYGYTF